This T cell receptor beta chain was sequenced in a study of blood T cell repertoires in COVID-19. About the study: Some COVID-19 samples were acute and others convalescent; all came from the United States, Italy and Spain. Sources were T cells, B-cell-depleted T cells, or PBMCs; the material itself was cDNA or gDNA.

Original processing methods: Estimated nucleated cell counts came from reference gene primer amplification. Sequencing was performed with immunoSEQ multiplex PCR; in TCRdb, only in-frame clones are kept and a portion is missing. V, J and clone size are those of that table, while D and trimming were read from the DNA. Of about 170,000 clones detected, about 80% appear once; the ten largest clones hold roughly 2.6%. The V and J ends lost 3 bases and 7 bases, in that order; junction bases with no gene match: 8. The CDR3 is 16 residues long. Germline V gene data show CDR1 as MDHEN and CDR2 as SYDVKM. The receptor was isolated from a human donor with acute or convalescent COVID-19. The donor label of this sample is uncertain. Input material: peripheral blood. V usage is TRBV28 and J usage is TRBJ1-5; TRBD1 matches 11 bases. Written as DNA, the CDR3 is TGTGCCAGCAGTTTGGGGGGACAGGGGGAGAGACAGCCCCAGCATTTT. This translates into CASSLGGQGERQPQHF.